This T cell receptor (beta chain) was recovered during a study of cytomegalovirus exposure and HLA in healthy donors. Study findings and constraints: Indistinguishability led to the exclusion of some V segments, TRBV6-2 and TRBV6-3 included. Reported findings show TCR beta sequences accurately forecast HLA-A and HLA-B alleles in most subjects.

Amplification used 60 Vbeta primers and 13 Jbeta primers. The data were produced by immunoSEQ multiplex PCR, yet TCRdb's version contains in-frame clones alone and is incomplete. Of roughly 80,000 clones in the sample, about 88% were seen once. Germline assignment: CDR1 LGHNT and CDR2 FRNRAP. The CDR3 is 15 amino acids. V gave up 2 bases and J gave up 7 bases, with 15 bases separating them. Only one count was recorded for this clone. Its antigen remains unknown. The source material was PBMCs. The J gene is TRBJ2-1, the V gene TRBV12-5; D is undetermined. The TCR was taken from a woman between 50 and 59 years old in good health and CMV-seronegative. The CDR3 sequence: CASGLYGSRVNEQFF. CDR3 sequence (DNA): TGTGCTAGTGGTTTGTACGGGTCCCGGGTAAATGAGCAGTTCTTC.